This TCR beta chain was sequenced during a study of T cells in Graves' hyperthyroidism and ophthalmopathy. Study information: Any treatment followed the collection of peripheral blood at initial diagnosis.

This clonotype was observed a single time. This may arise from a read error, as a much more abundant clone is one base away. The authors deemed Graves' hyperthyroidism stable absent ophthalmopathy progression within 18 months. Patients were aged 18 to 65, had disease duration under 2 months, and had newly diagnosed hyperthyroidism. Diagnosis relied on clinical symptoms, serum thyroxine and TRAb, thyroid ultrasound and orbital computed tomography. Amplified TCR beta CDR3 regions derived from RNA transcripts. RT-PCR in the first round (using the HTBI primer set) targeted the TCR CDR3. TCRdb ran MiXCR on the multiplex PCR reads and lists one entry per CDR3 protein. The table has 350,000 to 400,000 distinct CDR3 sequences, more than 12% seen once. Germline CDR1 is KGHSH and CDR2 is LQKENI. The CDR3 spans 15 residues. Trimming removed 6 bases at V and 9 bases at J, with 18 bases between.

The sequence came from a woman aged 25 to 39 with Graves' hyperthyroidism. Sequencing used blood. The chain uses TRBV18 and TRBJ1-6; D is uncertain. The CDR3 bases are TGTGCCAGCTCGTATCTGTACACCTCTGGTTCACCCCTCCACTTT. Residues: CASSYLYTSGSPLHF. The entire variable domain, with the rest obtained from reference TRBV18 and TRBJ1-6, is as follows: NAGVMQNPRHLVRRRGQEARLRCSPMKGHSHVYWYRQLPEEGLKFMVYLQKENIIDESGMPKERFSAEFPKEGPSILRIQQVVRGDSAAYFCASSYLYTSGSPLHFGNGTRLTVT.